The source of this TCR beta chain is a study of blood T cell dynamics during melanoma immunotherapy. Assay used: immunoSEQ multiplex PCR; TCRdb lists only in-frame clones, some missing. The data contain about 9,600 clones, about 89% of them singletons. V shed 5 bases and J shed 9 bases, with 26 bases lying between them. The CDR3 totals 16 residues. Germline V CDR1 and CDR2: MNHEY, SMNVEV (reference sequence). Time point reported: pre-treatment baseline. This sequence was found in a human donor with melanoma. This sequence joins TRBV27 and TRBJ2-7; tentatively, D is TRBD1 or TRBD2 (5 bases each). Sequenced here: blood, sampled from a patient treated with checkpoint blockade. The CDR3 loop is CASSPPHGTFPRAQYF. The CDR3 bases are TGTGCCAGCAGTCCACCCCACGGGACCTTCCCCCGGGCGCAGTACTTC.